Each of the 7 T cell receptor beta chains below was sequenced from the same sample in a study of Ad26.COV2.S vaccination and SARS-CoV-2 variants. Treatment noted: roughly 20 received Ad26.COV2.S at low or high dose, single or two shots; roughly 5 received placebo; per-sample allocation not given. Repertoires come from day 63 after the first vaccine or placebo injection. The repertoire was sequenced with immunoSEQ multiplex PCR; TCRdb's copy has only in-frame clones and lacks some. The sample contains fewer than 500,000 clones, less than 95% of which appear only once. Specimen: peripheral blood, collected in a trial of Ad26.COV2.S vaccine versus placebo. The origin of the receptors is a person between 18 and 60 years old who received the Ad26.COV2.S COVID-19 vaccine or a placebo.

Concerning this clone: One end of the junction varies from germline; a read error may be responsible. This chain joins TRBV7-7 and TRBJ2-7; the D call may be TRBD1 or TRBD2 (5 bases each). The CDR3 is 16 residues long. CDR1 and CDR2 (germline): SSHAT, FNYEAQ (reference sequence). The CDR3 region is CASSVLPGPQTYEQYF. For the CDR3, the DNA is TGTGCTAGCAGCGTACTACCGGGACCGCAAACCTACGAGCAGTACTTC.

The CDR3 is CASSDGQGNSPLHF. DNA for the CDR3: TGTGCCAGCAGCGATGGACAGGGGAATTCACCCCTCCACTTT. This rearrangement joins TRBV9 to TRBJ1-6, with 9 positions matching TRBD1. The CDR3 consists of 14 residues. With V trimmed by 3 bases and J by 7 bases, 2 bases remained unmatched. Germline assignment: CDR1 SGDLS and CDR2 YYNGEE.

This clone has a handful of counts. The chain employs TRBV4-1 and TRBJ1-2; no definite D call. V was trimmed by 0 bases and J by 4 bases, leaving 6 bases between them. Germline lookup yields CDR1 MGHRA and CDR2 YSYEKL. This CDR3 contains 13 residues. The CDR3 loop reads CASSQDGIYGYTF. CDR3 nucleotide sequence: TGCGCCAGCAGCCAAGACGGGATCTATGGCTACACCTTC.

The V call is TRBV6-2 or TRBV6-3, the J call TRBJ2-7; weak D call: TRBD2 (6 bases). V was trimmed by 4 bases and J by 4 bases, leaving 11 bases between them. The CDR3 has 13 amino acids. From germline, CDR1 is MNHEY and CDR2 SVGEGT. The CDR3: CASSWGTSYEQYF. The CDR3, as DNA: TGTGCCAGCAGTTGGGGGACTTCTTACGAGCAGTACTTC.

The gene calls are TRBV19 and TRBJ1-1; D unresolved. Germline V gene lookup returns CDR1 LNHDA and CDR2 SQIVND (reference sequence). CDR3 length: 12 amino acids. The ends were cut back, 4 bases at V and 2 bases at J, with 5 bases in the middle. The CDR3 spells CASSTDNTEAFF. CDR3 in DNA: TGTGCCAGTAGTACCGACAACACTGAAGCTTTCTTT.

The chain links TRBV7-3 to TRBJ2-1; TRBD2 agrees at 10 bases. There are 17 residues in the CDR3. Germline CDR1 SGHTA, CDR2 FQGTGA. The V and J ends lost 0 bases and 5 bases, in that order; junction bases with no gene match: 7. The CDR3 DNA sequence: TGTGCCAGCAGCTTAACCGGGGGTGGGACTAGCGACAATGAGCAGTTCTTC. The encoded protein is CASSLTGGGTSDNEQFF.

The chain employs TRBV6-2 or TRBV6-3 and TRBJ2-7; D is uncertain. The length of the CDR3 is 16 residues. V shed 0 bases and J shed 0 bases, with 12 bases lying between them. The germline CDR1 and CDR2 sequences are MNHEY and SVGEGT. The CDR3 DNA is TGTGCCAGCAGTTACTCGCCCGACCGCCGCTCCTACGAGCAGTACTTC. Translation gives CASSYSPDRRSYEQYF.